This is a list of T cell receptor beta chains from one sample in a study of blood T cell repertoires in COVID-19. Produced via immunoSEQ multiplex PCR; TCRdb's table is partial and in-frame only. The data contain about 74,000 clones, around 75% of them singletons. Source material: peripheral blood. The source of these receptors is a man between 65 and 85 years old with acute or convalescent COVID-19. Each CDR3 is given with its conserved first and last residue. The order of the fields is J gene, clone size, D gene, V gene, CDR3 protein, CDR3 DNA. A D gene is named only where the DNA matches it firmly. Clone size is shown for a subset of rows, as once, few, many or a class of expanded clone.

>TRBJ2-7|-|-|TRBV21-1
CASSKDRPEQYF
TGTGCCAGCAGCAAAGACAGACCCGAGCAGTACTTC
>TRBJ1-2|-|TRBD1|TRBV28
CASTGQGDGYTF
TGTGCCAGTACGGGACAGGGCGATGGCTACACCTTC
>TRBJ2-7|-|TRBD2|TRBV7-9
CASSLGLAVLSYEQYF
TGTGCCAGCAGCCTTGGACTAGCGGTCCTCTCCTACGAGCAGTACTTC
>TRBJ1-6|large|-|TRBV10-3
CAIGADSPLHF
TGTGCCATCGGGGCAGATTCACCCCTCCACTTT
>TRBJ2-7|few|-|TRBV3-1/TRBV3-2
CASRGGTGTLYEQYF
TGTGCCAGCAGGGGGGGAACGGGGACTCTCTACGAGCAGTACTTC
>TRBJ1-5|-|TRBD1|TRBV5-1
CASSVGTGAHQPQHF
TGCGCCAGCAGCGTAGGGACAGGGGCTCATCAGCCCCAGCATTTT
>TRBJ1-4|-|TRBD1|TRBV19
CASNPSTGTGDEKLFF
TGTGCCAGTAACCCATCCACCGGGACAGGGGACGAAAAACTGTTTTTT
>TRBJ1-5|-|-|TRBV4-2
CASSQDGGGGSNQPQHF
TGTGCCAGCAGCCAAGATGGGGGCGGTGGGAGCAATCAGCCCCAGCATTTT
>TRBJ2-6|-|-|TRBV28
CASSFLRSGANVLTF
TGTGCCAGCAGTTTTCTTCGCTCTGGGGCCAACGTCCTGACTTTC
>TRBJ2-7|-|TRBD2|TRBV29-1
CSQGTSGRPREQYF
TGCAGCCAGGGGACTAGCGGGAGACCTCGCGAGCAGTACTTC
>TRBJ2-3|-|-|TRBV27
CASSLSTGMGANTQYF
TGTGCCAGCAGTTTATCGACGGGGATGGGGGCCAATACGCAGTATTTT
>TRBJ1-2|-|-|TRBV12-5
CATTLPPYGYTF
TGTGCTACAACTCTGCCACCCTATGGCTACACCTTC
>TRBJ2-2|-|TRBD2|TRBV2
CASSEGLAGGRELFF
TGTGCCAGCAGTGAAGGACTAGCGGGAGGGCGGGAGCTGTTTTTT
>TRBJ1-5|-|TRBD1|TRBV27
CASSLVQGVQPQHF
TGTGCCAGCAGTTTAGTACAGGGGGTTCAGCCCCAGCATTTT
>TRBJ2-7|-|-|TRBV11-2
CASSRGHSSYEQYF
TGTGCCAGCAGCCGCGGACACTCCTCCTACGAGCAGTACTTC
>TRBJ1-5|-|-|TRBV27
CASSPRWVGHQPQHF
TGTGCCAGCAGTCCCAGATGGGTGGGGCATCAGCCCCAGCATTTT
>TRBJ2-7|-|-|TRBV7-9
CASSLYGGVYEQYF
TGTGCCAGCAGCTTATATGGCGGCGTTTACGAGCAGTACTTC
>TRBJ1-3|-|TRBD1|TRBV5-1
CASSIGTGLNTIYF
TGCGCCAGCAGCATAGGGACAGGCCTAAACACCATATATTTT
>TRBJ1-4|-|TRBD1|TRBV28
CASSLPGTGGEKLFF
TGTGCCAGCAGTTTACCCGGGACAGGCGGAGAAAAACTGTTTTTT
>TRBJ2-3|-|TRBD1|TRBV19
CASSRGTADTQYF
TGTGCCAGTAGTAGGGGGACAGCGGATACGCAGTATTTT
>TRBJ2-5|few|-|TRBV4-1
CASSQGLTPHRGETQYF
TGCGCCAGCAGCCAAGGGCTTACCCCCCATCGAGGAGAGACCCAGTACTTC
>TRBJ2-5|-|TRBD1|TRBV7-9
CASSLGTGVDETQYF
TGTGCCAGCAGCTTAGGGACAGGGGTTGACGAGACCCAGTACTTC
>TRBJ2-7|-|-|TRBV28
CASRSGTASYEQYF
TGTGCCAGCCGTAGCGGGACAGCCTCCTACGAGCAGTACTTC
>TRBJ2-7|once|-|TRBV27
CASSPQPSVGLYEQYF
TGTGCCAGCAGCCCTCAGCCTAGCGTCGGCCTCTACGAGCAGTACTTC
>TRBJ2-6|few|TRBD2|TRBV7-2
CASSLAGVLAGLFGANVLTF
TGTGCCAGCAGCTTAGCGGGGGTGCTAGCGGGCTTGTTTGGGGCCAACGTCCTGACTTTC
>TRBJ2-1|many|-|TRBV6-5
CASTLDGGNEQFF
TGTGCCAGCACCTTGGACGGGGGTAATGAGCAGTTCTTC
>TRBJ2-1|few|-|TRBV4-1
CASSQDLPRSYNEQFF
TGCGCCAGCAGCCAAGACCTACCTCGCTCCTACAATGAGCAGTTCTTC
>TRBJ2-1|-|TRBD2|TRBV2
CASSEAYTSGADEQFF
TGTGCCAGCAGTGAAGCGTATACTAGCGGGGCGGATGAGCAGTTCTTC
>TRBJ2-7|-|TRBD2|TRBV5-1
CASSWTSGSVSDEQYF
TGCGCCAGCAGCTGGACTAGCGGGAGTGTCTCCGACGAGCAGTACTTC
>TRBJ2-7|-|-|TRBV11-2
CASSFGRAGEQYF
TGTGCCAGCAGCTTTGGCAGGGCAGGCGAGCAGTACTTC
>TRBJ2-7|many|TRBD2|TRBV19
CASSIADLAGEQYF
TGTGCCAGTAGTATAGCCGACCTAGCGGGGGAGCAGTACTTC
>TRBJ2-1|-|TRBD2|TRBV7-3
CASSPKTSGKFHEQFF
TGTGCCAGCAGCCCGAAGACTAGCGGGAAATTCCATGAGCAGTTCTTC
>TRBJ1-3|few|TRBD1|TRBV5-1
CASSRGTEGNTIYF
TGCGCCAGCAGCCGAGGGACAGAAGGAAACACCATATATTTT
>TRBJ2-3|-|TRBD2|TRBV18
CASSLSGSLRDTQYF
TGTGCCAGCTCACTTAGCGGGAGTCTCAGGGATACGCAGTATTTT
>TRBJ2-7|-|TRBD2|TRBV7-2
CASSAWTSGEQYF
TGTGCCAGCAGCGCTTGGACTAGCGGCGAGCAGTACTTC
>TRBJ2-7|-|TRBD2|TRBV6-5
CASKLAGVYEQYF
TGTGCCAGCAAGCTAGCGGGAGTATACGAGCAGTACTTC
>TRBJ2-4|-|TRBD2|TRBV14
CASSPIGTSANKNIQYF
TGTGCCAGCAGCCCAATTGGGACTAGCGCTAACAAAAACATTCAGTACTTC
>TRBJ1-1|-|-|TRBV7-6
CASSLGAAGDGTEAFF
TGTGCCAGCAGCCTAGGGGCAGCCGGCGATGGAACTGAAGCTTTCTTT
>TRBJ2-1|-|TRBD2|TRBV4-3
CASSPGTSGVGYNEQFF
TGCGCCAGCAGCCCGGGGACTAGCGGGGTGGGATACAATGAGCAGTTCTTC
>TRBJ2-3|-|-|TRBV18
CASSPRQGSTDTQYF
TGTGCCAGCTCACCGAGGCAGGGCAGCACAGATACGCAGTATTTT
>TRBJ1-5|-|TRBD1|TRBV5-1
CASSLEGGGGQPQHF
TGCGCCAGCAGCTTGGAAGGAGGGGGCGGTCAGCCCCAGCATTTT
>TRBJ1-5|-|TRBD1|TRBV19
CASTILGQGNQPQHF
TGTGCCAGTACTATCCTGGGACAGGGCAATCAGCCCCAGCATTTT
>TRBJ2-7|-|TRBD1|TRBV6-5
CASTTTGGGYEQYF
TGTGCCAGCACCACGACAGGGGGCGGTTACGAGCAGTACTTC
>TRBJ1-5|-|TRBD1|TRBV19
CASSRDRGRRVNQPQHF
TGTGCCAGTAGCCGGGACAGGGGGCGCCGAGTCAATCAGCCCCAGCATTTT
>TRBJ2-7|many|TRBD2|TRBV5-1
CASSQPGLAGGYSYEQYF
TGCGCCAGCAGCCAGCCAGGACTAGCGGGAGGGTACTCCTACGAGCAGTACTTC
>TRBJ2-1|-|-|TRBV5-5
CANRPGNYLGNEQFF
TGTGCCAACCGCCCGGGGAATTACCTCGGCAATGAGCAGTTCTTC
>TRBJ2-7|few|-|TRBV6-5
CASKSAGPYEQYF
TGTGCCAGCAAGTCGGCAGGCCCCTACGAGCAGTACTTC
>TRBJ2-2|-|TRBD1|TRBV7-8
CASRPQGAHTGELFF
TGTGCCAGCAGACCACAGGGGGCTCACACCGGGGAGCTGTTTTTT
>TRBJ2-7|-|-|TRBV6-1
CASSELRGAPHISF
TGTGCCAGCAGTGAACTCAGGGGGGCACCCCACATTTCCTTC
>TRBJ2-7|-|-|TRBV5-1
CASSLELGLAYEQYF
TGCGCCAGCAGCTTGGAACTGGGCCTCGCCTACGAGCAGTACTTC
>TRBJ2-7|few|-|TRBV7-9
CASSFEIGQLSYEQYF
TGTGCCAGCAGCTTCGAAATTGGGCAGCTCTCCTACGAGCAGTACTTC
>TRBJ2-7|-|TRBD2|TRBV18
CASSPTSATYEQYF
TGTGCCAGCTCACCCACTAGCGCTACCTACGAGCAGTACTTC
>TRBJ2-7|-|-|TRBV28
CASSPPGYEQYF
TGTGCCAGCAGCCCCCCAGGTTACGAGCAGTACTTC